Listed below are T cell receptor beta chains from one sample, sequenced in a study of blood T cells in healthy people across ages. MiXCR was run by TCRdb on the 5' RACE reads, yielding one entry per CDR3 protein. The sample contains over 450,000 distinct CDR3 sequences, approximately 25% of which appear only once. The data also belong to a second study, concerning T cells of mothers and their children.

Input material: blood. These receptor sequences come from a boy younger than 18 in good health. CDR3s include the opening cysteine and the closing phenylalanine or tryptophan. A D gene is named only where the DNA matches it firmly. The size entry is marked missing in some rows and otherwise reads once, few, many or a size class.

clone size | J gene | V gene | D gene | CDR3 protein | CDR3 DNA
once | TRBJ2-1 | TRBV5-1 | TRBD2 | CASSLVLAGTYNEQFF | TGCGCCAGCAGCTTGGTGCTAGCGGGGACCTACAATGAGCAGTTCTTC
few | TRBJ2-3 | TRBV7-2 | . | CASSPRQGTDTQYF | TGTGCCAGCAGCCCGCGACAGGGCACAGATACGCAGTATTTT
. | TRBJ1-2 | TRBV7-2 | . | CASSLSGTSYGYTF | TGTGCCAGCAGCTTATCCGGGACGTCGTATGGCTACACCTTC
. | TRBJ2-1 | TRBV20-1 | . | CGLLPSDSNEQFF | TGCGGACTACTTCCGTCCGACAGCAATGAGCAGTTCTTC
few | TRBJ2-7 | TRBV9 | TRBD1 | CASSEGQGALYEQYF | TGTGCCAGCAGCGAGGGACAGGGGGCTCTCTACGAGCAGTACTTC
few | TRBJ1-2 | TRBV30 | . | CAWSDGPYGYTF | TGTGCCTGGAGCGACGGGCCCTATGGCTACACCTTC
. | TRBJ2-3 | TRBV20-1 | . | CSARESPYSDTQYF | TGCAGTGCTAGGGAATCACCCTATTCAGATACGCAGTATTTT
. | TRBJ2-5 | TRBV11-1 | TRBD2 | CASSPQRGGLGETQYF | TGTGCCAGCAGCCCCCAGCGGGGGGGATTGGGAGAGACCCAGTACTTC
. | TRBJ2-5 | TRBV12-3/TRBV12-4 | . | CASSSGPAQYF | TGTGCCAGCAGTTCCGGACCGGCCCAGTACTTC
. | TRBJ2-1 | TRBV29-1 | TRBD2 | CSGRGGNEQFF | TGCAGCGGGCGCGGGGGCAATGAGCAGTTCTTC
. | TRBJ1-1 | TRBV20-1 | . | CSAMAYGQLPMNTEAFF | TGCAGTGCTATGGCATATGGGCAGTTACCTATGAACACTGAAGCTTTCTTT
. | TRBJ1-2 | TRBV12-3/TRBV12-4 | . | CASSPRGGGYTF | TGTGCCAGTTCCCCCAGGGGAGGCGGCTACACCTTC
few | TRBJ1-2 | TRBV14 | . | CASSREMTGFNYGYTF | TGTGCCAGCAGCCGTGAAATGACAGGTTTTAACTATGGCTACACCTTC
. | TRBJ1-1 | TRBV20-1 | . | CSARRRRGRTEAFF | TGCAGTGCTAGGAGGCGGAGGGGTCGAACTGAAGCTTTCTTT
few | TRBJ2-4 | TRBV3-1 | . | CASSQEGVDIQYF | TGTGCCAGCAGCCAAGAAGGGGTTGACATTCAGTACTTC
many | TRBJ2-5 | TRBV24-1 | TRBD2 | CATSDARTSGATQETQYF | TGTGCCACCAGTGATGCCCGGACTAGCGGGGCAACGCAAGAGACCCAGTACTTC
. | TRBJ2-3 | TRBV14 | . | CASSQELGADTQYF | TGTGCCAGCAGCCAAGAGTTGGGTGCAGATACGCAGTATTTT
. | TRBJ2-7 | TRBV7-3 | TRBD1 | CASSLNRGPPYEQYF | TGTGCCAGCAGCTTAAACAGGGGGCCCCCCTACGAGCAGTACTTC
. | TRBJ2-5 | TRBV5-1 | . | CASSSRTTQETQYF | TGCGCCAGCAGCTCTCGGACTACCCAAGAGACCCAGTACTTC
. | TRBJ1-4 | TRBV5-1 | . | CASSLGYRDEGEKLFF | TGCGCCAGCAGCTTGGGGTACCGGGACGAGGGAGAAAAACTGTTTTTT
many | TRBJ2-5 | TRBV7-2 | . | CASSFTLQETQYF | TGTGCCAGCAGCTTTACACTGCAAGAGACCCAGTACTTC
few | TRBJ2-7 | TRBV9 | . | CASSEGGGFAEQYF | TGTGCCAGCAGCGAGGGAGGGGGGTTCGCCGAGCAGTACTTC
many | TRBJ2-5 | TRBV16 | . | CASSQSLREQYF | TGTGCCAGCAGCCAATCTCTAAGGGAGCAGTACTTC
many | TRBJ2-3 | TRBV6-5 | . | CASSPSGTDTQYF | TGTGCCAGCAGCCCTTCCGGAACAGATACGCAGTATTTT
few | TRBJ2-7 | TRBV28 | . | CASSPRFIGRQYF | TGTGCCAGCAGTCCCCGTTTTATCGGGAGGCAGTACTTC
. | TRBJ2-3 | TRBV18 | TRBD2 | CASSPSTAKRGGVDTQYF | TGTGCCAGCTCACCTTCCACGGCCAAGCGGGGGGGCGTAGATACGCAGTATTTT
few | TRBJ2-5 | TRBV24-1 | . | CATSKTRQETQYF | TGTGCCACCAGTAAGACTAGGCAAGAGACCCAGTACTTC
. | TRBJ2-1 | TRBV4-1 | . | CASSQGLVGMYNEQFF | TGCGCCAGCAGCCAAGGGCTGGTGGGCATGTACAATGAGCAGTTCTTC
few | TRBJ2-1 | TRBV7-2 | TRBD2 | CASSLKTSGRGYNEQFF | TGTGCCAGCAGCTTGAAGACTAGCGGGAGGGGGTACAATGAGCAGTTCTTC
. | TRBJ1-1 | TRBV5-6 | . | CASSFFYGGNTEAFF | TGTGCCAGCAGCTTTTTTTATGGGGGAAACACTGAAGCTTTCTTT
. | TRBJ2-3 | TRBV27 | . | CASSWGTGLGTDTQYF | TGTGCCAGCAGTTGGGGTACAGGGTTGGGCACAGATACGCAGTATTTT
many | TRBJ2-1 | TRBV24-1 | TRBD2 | CATSDPNILTSGSSYNEQFF | TGTGCCACCAGTGATCCGAATATCCTTACTAGCGGAAGCTCCTACAATGAGCAGTTCTTC
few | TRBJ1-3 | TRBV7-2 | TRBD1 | CTSSLGQGFSGNTIYF | TGTACCAGCAGCTTAGGACAGGGTTTCTCTGGAAACACCATATATTTT
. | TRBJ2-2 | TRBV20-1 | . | CSARGGGATGELFF | TGCAGTGCTAGAGGTGGAGGGGCCACCGGGGAGCTGTTTTTT
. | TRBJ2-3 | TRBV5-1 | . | CASSFKGSSTDTQYF | TGCGCCAGCAGCTTTAAGGGTTCTAGCACAGATACGCAGTATTTT
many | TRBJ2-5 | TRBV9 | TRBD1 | CASSVEGATQYF | TGTGCCAGCAGCGTAGAGGGGGCGACCCAGTACTTC
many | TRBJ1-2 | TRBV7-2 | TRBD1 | CASSFGRGTGSILAYGYTF | TGTGCCAGCAGCTTTGGTAGGGGGACAGGGTCCATTCTGGCATATGGCTACACCTTC
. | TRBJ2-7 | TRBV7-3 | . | CASSPHAGIIHEQYF | TGTGCCAGCAGCCCTCACGCGGGGATTATCCACGAGCAGTACTTC
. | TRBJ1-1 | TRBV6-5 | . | CASSLRVGNTEAFF | TGTGCCAGCAGCCTCAGGGTTGGGAACACTGAAGCTTTCTTT
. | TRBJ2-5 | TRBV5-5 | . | CASTPLRGLETQYF | TGTGCCAGCACCCCGTTGCGGGGCTTGGAGACCCAGTACTTC
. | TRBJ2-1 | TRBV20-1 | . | CSARSRVRGSYNEQFF | TGCAGTGCTAGATCCCGGGTCCGGGGCTCCTACAATGAGCAGTTCTTC
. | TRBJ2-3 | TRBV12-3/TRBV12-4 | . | CASSLNGIDPDTQYF | TGTGCCAGCAGTTTAAATGGCATCGACCCAGATACGCAGTATTTT
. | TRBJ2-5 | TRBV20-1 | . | CSVSGGGVQETQYF | TGCAGTGTTAGTGGGGGAGGCGTCCAAGAGACCCAGTACTTC
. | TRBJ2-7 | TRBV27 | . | CASSTYGGSYEQYF | TGTGCCAGCAGTACATACGGTGGTAGTTACGAGCAGTACTTC
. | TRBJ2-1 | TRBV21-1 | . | CASSISTSDTYNEQFF | TGTGCCAGCAGCATCTCGACTAGCGACACATACAATGAGCAGTTCTTC
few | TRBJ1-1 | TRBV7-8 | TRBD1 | CASSFSGGDSINTEAFF | TGTGCCAGCAGCTTCAGCGGGGGGGACAGTATAAACACTGAAGCTTTCTTT
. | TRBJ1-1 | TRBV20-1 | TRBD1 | CSARATGPLNTEAFF | TGCAGTGCTAGGGCGACAGGGCCTCTGAACACTGAAGCTTTCTTT
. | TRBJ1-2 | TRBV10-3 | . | CAISESKGTPSGYGYTF | TGTGCCATCAGTGAGTCGAAGGGGACCCCTTCTGGCTATGGCTACACCTTC
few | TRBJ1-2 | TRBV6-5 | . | CASSYGGNYGYTF | TGTGCCAGCAGTTACGGGGGGAACTATGGCTACACCTTC
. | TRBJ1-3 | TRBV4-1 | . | CASSQDVGSPGNTIYF | TGCGCCAGCAGCCAAGACGTGGGGTCGCCTGGAAACACCATATATTTT
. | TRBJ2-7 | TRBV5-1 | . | CASSPDMSYEQYF | TGCGCCAGCAGCCCGGACATGTCCTACGAGCAGTACTTC
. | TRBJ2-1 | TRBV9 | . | CASSYSTGILHEQFF | TGTGCCAGCAGCTATTCCACAGGGATTCTGCATGAGCAGTTCTTC
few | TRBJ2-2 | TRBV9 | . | CASSPSGRLDGELFF | TGTGCCAGCAGCCCTTCTGGGAGGCTGGACGGGGAGCTGTTTTTT
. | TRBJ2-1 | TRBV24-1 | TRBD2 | CATSDPGTRAGEQFF | TGTGCCACCAGTGACCCCGGGACTAGGGCGGGTGAGCAGTTCTTC
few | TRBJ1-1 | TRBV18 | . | CASSPRVADTEAFF | TGTGCCAGCTCACCTAGGGTGGCGGACACTGAAGCTTTCTTT